This T cell receptor beta chain came from a study of cytomegalovirus exposure and HLA in healthy donors. Study-wide findings and caveats: A link between a missense DCLRE1C variant and TCR beta V- and J-gene trimming emerged from a later analysis. TCR beta chains numbering some 160 were designated cytomegalovirus-associated. HLA allele associations emerged for 16,951 TCR beta sequences in a later analysis, at 0.05 false discovery rate.

13 Jbeta primers and 60 Vbeta primers were used for the PCR. Using immunoSEQ multiplex PCR, the repertoire was profiled, and TCRdb retains in-frame clones only, with some absent. The sample has about 110,000 clones; about 70% are singletons. Germline CDR1 and CDR2: SGHDT and YYEEEE. The CDR3 is 14 residues long. Trimming cost V 0 bases and J 8 bases, with 13 bases left between them. As regards this clone: Its target is unknown.

Input material: PBMCs. This TCR was recovered from a man aged 25 to 40 in good health and CMV-seropositive. The rearrangement uses TRBV5-6 and TRBJ2-3, with D possibly TRBD1 on 6 matching bases. The CDR3 DNA reads TGTGCCAGCAGCTTGGTATTAGGGGGAAGTACGCAGTATTTT. Protein product: CASSLVLGGSTQYF.